This T cell receptor beta chain was sequenced in a study of T-cell memory formation after mild COVID-19. Study outcomes and limitations: Mainly CM and EM harbored the contracting CD4+ clones; mainly EMRA harbored the CD8+ ones.

The sample holds a few counts of this clonotype. Its specificity is unknown. TCRdb recomputed calls from the 5' RACE reads with MiXCR, one row per CDR3 protein. The sample shows around 250,000 distinct CDR3 sequences, 15% to 20% of them seen only once. Trimming removed 7 bases at V and 4 bases at J, with 16 bases between. The CDR3 totals 14 residues. The chain has TRBV12-3 or TRBV12-4 and TRBJ1-2; a weak D match, TRBD1 (6 bases). The sample was PBMCs or a T cell subset sorted from them (not recorded which). This clonotype was sampled from a man aged 18 to 30 who had mild COVID-19 (a few samples of this study predate the infection). Cell type and time point are not known. In DNA, the CDR3 is TGTGCCAGCACCCTATGGGGGCGGAGCTATGGCTACACCTTC. Translated, it gives CASTLWGRSYGYTF.